This T cell receptor beta chain was documented in a study of blood T cell repertoires in COVID-19. About the study: T cells, B-cell-depleted T cells, or PBMCs provided the cDNA or gDNA that served as material.

In the original processing: Reference gene primer amplification in the assay estimated nucleated cell counts. Measured with immunoSEQ multiplex PCR; TCRdb has only the in-frame clones, and not every one. For V, J and clone size, that table is used; D and trimming come from the DNA. The top ten hold over 6% of the sample, which has around 170,000 clones, roughly 80% seen once. The V gene's germline CDR1 is MNHEY and CDR2 SMNVEV (reference sequence). The CDR3 covers 15 residues. V shed 4 bases and J shed 7 bases, with 19 bases lying between them. Input material: peripheral blood. The TCR comes from a woman aged 70-85 years with COVID-19, enrolled during active disease. V and J are TRBV27 and TRBJ1-1, with TRBD1 as a possible D gene (5 bases). The DNA for the CDR3 is TGTGCCAGCAGTTACAAATTGACAGCCCTAGGTGAAGCTTTCTTT. This translates into CASSYKLTALGEAFF.